The 7 T cell receptor beta chains below come from one sample, sequenced in a study of control samples from healthy donors and cancer patients. Some clones are missing from TCRdb's copy, which holds only in-frame ones; the method was immunoSEQ multiplex PCR. Here the sample spans 90,000 to 150,000 clones, more than 80% being singletons. The source material was blood. The source is a man in his fifties or sixties in good health.

This clone has a handful of counts. The chain has TRBV6-6 and TRBJ1-5; no definite D call. CDR1 MNHNY and CDR2 SVGAGI come from the germline V gene (reference sequence). V gave up 6 bases and J gave up 6 bases, with 9 bases separating them. CDR3 size: 12 residues. For the CDR3, the DNA is TGTGCCAGCAGCGGACTGATTCAGCCCCAGCATTTT. This codes for CASSGLIQPQHF.

For the CDR3, the DNA is TGTGCCAGCTCATTAACCGGGACAGCTCCCTACAATGAGCAGTTCTTC. The encoded protein is CASSLTGTAPYNEQFF. The chain employs TRBV18 and TRBJ2-1, with 7 positions matching TRBD1. With 5 bases clipped from V and 2 bases from J, the junction kept 9 bases outside the gene matches. The CDR3 covers 16 residues. Per germline, CDR1 KGHSH and CDR2 LQKENI.

This sequence joins TRBV4-3 and TRBJ2-7; perhaps TRBD1 as D (5 bases). Deletions cut 0 bases from V and 2 bases from J, with 11 bases between. This CDR3 contains 15 residues. Germline V gene data show CDR1 as LGHNA and CDR2 as YSLEER. The CDR3 sequence: CASSQEVRTTYEQYF. The CDR3 DNA is TGCGCCAGCAGCCAAGAAGTGAGGACAACCTACGAGCAGTACTTC.

The chain has TRBV7-9 and TRBJ2-7; possible D gene TRBD2, 5 bases. The ends were cut back, 2 bases at V and 6 bases at J, with 17 bases in the middle. The CDR3 spans 15 residues. Germline loops: CDR1 SEHNR, CDR2 FQNEAQ (reference sequence). The CDR3 bases are TGTGCCAGCAGCTTACAAGGCGGGTCCGGATCCGAGCAGTACTTC. Encoded protein: CASSLQGGSGSEQYF.

The chain recombines TRBV7-2 with TRBJ1-4; D possibly corresponds to TRBD1 (6 bases). The CDR3 has 14 amino acids. From germline, CDR1 is SGHTA and CDR2 FQGNSA. V lost 3 bases and J lost 3, with 8 bases in between. CDR3 nucleotides: TGTGCCAGCAGCTTCCAGGGGTCTAATGAAAAACTGTTTTTT. Amino acid sequence: CASSFQGSNEKLFF. The full variable domain, with the rest looked up from reference TRBV7-2 and TRBJ1-4, is GAGVSQSPSNKVTEKGKDVELRCDPISGHTALYWYRQSLGQGLEFLIYFQGNSAPDKSGLPSDRFSAERTGGSVSTLTIQRTQQEDSAVYLCASSFQGSNEKLFFGSGTQLSVL.

V and J are TRBV9 and TRBJ1-1, with TRBD1 as a possible D gene (5 bases). The V and J ends lost 5 bases and 3 bases respectively, with 14 bases between them. Per germline, CDR1 SGDLS and CDR2 YYNGEE. CDR3 length: 14 residues. CDR3 residues: CASRGNSGHTEAFF. The DNA of the CDR3 is TGTGCCAGCAGGGGTAACTCGGGGCACACTGAAGCTTTCTTT.

The chain carries TRBV5-5 and TRBJ2-7; maybe TRBD2 (6 bases). The CDR3 loop spans 14 amino acids. The germline CDR1 and CDR2 sequences are SGHKS and YYEKEE (reference sequence). Deletions cut 2 bases from V and 4 bases from J, with 13 bases between. The CDR3 bases are TGTGCCAGCAGCTTCACAGTTGGAGGGTACGAGCAGTACTTC. Translating it yields CASSFTVGGYEQYF.